This T cell receptor (beta chain) emerged from a study of OX40 agonist ivuxolimab in advanced cancers. Overall study context: Of mixed ages from about 23 to 85 and averaging about 56 years, the group was 65% to 85% male. Study-wide results and limits: Partial responders at 0.1-3.0 mg/kg had among the lowest clonal expansion.

Autoimmune disease history or systemic immunosuppression barred patients. Sequencing used immunoSEQ multiplex PCR; TCRdb keeps in-frame clones, though not all of them. Counted here are tens of thousands of clones, roughly three quarters occurring once; the ten biggest clones make up roughly 15%. The length of the CDR3 is 15 residues. Trimming took 2 bases from V and 2 from J, leaving 11 bases between them. Germline-derived CDR1 and CDR2 are SGHTS and YDEGEE. A note on this clone: Its antigen is not known.

Sequenced material: CD4+ or CD8+ T cells sorted from blood, taken in a trial of the OX40 agonist ivuxolimab. The chain joins TRBV5-8 to TRBJ2-1, with D possibly TRBD2 on 5 matching bases. This receptor was identified in an adult with an advanced solid tumor such as melanoma, head and neck, liver or kidney cancer. The CDR3 sequence: CASSFGLITYNEQFF. The CDR3 region has the DNA TGTGCCAGCAGCTTCGGACTGATAACCTACAATGAGCAGTTCTTC.